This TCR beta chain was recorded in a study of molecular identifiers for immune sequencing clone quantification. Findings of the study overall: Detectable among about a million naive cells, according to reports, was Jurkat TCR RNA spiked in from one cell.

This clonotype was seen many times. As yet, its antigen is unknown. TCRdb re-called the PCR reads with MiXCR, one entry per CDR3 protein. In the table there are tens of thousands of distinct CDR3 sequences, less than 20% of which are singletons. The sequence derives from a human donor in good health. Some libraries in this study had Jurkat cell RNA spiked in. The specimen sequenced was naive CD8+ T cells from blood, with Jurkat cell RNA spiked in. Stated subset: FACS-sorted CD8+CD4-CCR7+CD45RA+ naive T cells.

DNA of the CDR3: TGTGCCAGCAGCCAATTGGCGGCGGAGCTGTTTTTT. Translating it yields CASSQLAAELFF. The J gene is TRBJ2-2, the V gene TRBV4-2; D remains ambiguous. The germline CDR1 and CDR2 sequences are LGHNA and YNFKEQ. CDR3 length equals 12 residues. V was cut by 2 bases and J by 10 bases, with 8 bases left in between.